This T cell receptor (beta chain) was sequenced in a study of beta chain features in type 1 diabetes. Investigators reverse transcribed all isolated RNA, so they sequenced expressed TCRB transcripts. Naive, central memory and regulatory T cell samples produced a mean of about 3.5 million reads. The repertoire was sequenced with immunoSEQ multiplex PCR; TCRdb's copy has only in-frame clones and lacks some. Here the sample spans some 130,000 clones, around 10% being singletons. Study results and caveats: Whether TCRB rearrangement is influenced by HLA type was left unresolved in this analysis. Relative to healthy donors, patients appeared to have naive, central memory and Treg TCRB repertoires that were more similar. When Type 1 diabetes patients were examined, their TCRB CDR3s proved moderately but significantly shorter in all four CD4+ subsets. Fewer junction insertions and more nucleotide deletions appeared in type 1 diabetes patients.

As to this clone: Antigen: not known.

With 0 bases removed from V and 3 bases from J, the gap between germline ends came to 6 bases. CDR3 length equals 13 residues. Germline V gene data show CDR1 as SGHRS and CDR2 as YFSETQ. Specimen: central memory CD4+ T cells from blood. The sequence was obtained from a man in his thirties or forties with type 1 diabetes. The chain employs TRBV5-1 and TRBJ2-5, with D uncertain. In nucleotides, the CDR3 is TGCGCCAGCAGCTTGGAGGCGGAAGAGACCCAGTACTTC. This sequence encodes CASSLEAEETQYF.